This T cell receptor (beta chain) was sequenced during a study of T cell responses to AZD1222 COVID-19 vaccine. Study background: The study pooled second doses at about 4 or about 12 weeks. Study-level points and caveats: Two doses of AZD1222 preceded a rise in Spike-specific TCR breadth and depth.

About this clone itself: Its antigen is unidentified. This specimen includes other DNA sequences encoding the same CDR3.

The CDR3 runs 12 residues. Germline CDR1 is SGHTA and CDR2 is FQGNSA. With 1 base removed from V and 4 bases from J, the gap between germline ends came to 4 bases. Produced via immunoSEQ multiplex PCR; TCRdb's table is partial and in-frame only. The table lists roughly 120,000 clones, 70% to 90% of them singletons, with around a sixth in the top ten. The chain uses TRBV7-2 and TRBJ1-2, with D uncertain. The TCR originated in an adult in good health. Source: peripheral blood, taken on day 0 of AZD1222 vaccination. CDR3 region: CASSLGAYGYTF. As DNA, the CDR3 is TGTGCCAGCAGCTTAGGGGCCTATGGCTACACCTTC.